This T cell receptor (beta chain) was identified during a study of blood T cell repertoires in COVID-19 (dated by TCRdb to the early 2020s). Turning to the overall study: Collaborator samples came from the United States, Italy and Spain and covered acute and convalescent phases of COVID-19. Samples were obtained from the ongoing ImmuneRACE study (first 160 participants) and from 1,254 subjects provided by 6 global collaborators. Deeply sampled blood TCRbeta repertoires from subjects exposed to, actively infected with, or recovered from COVID-19 were included in the dataset. Where HLA class I and class II types were available, the types were taken from metadata supplied by the sample provider, not from assay-based typing. The repertoires were released in a freely available public database intended as a resource for research on the immune response to SARS-CoV-2. The material from the prospective study consisted of cDNA or gDNA derived from T cells, B-cell-depleted T cells, or PBMCs. The sample metadata nearly always contained a de-identified subject ID, COVID-19 status, age in years and sex.

TCRbeta CDR3 regions were amplified from genomic DNA using the immunoSEQ Assay, a bias-controlled multiplex PCR. For the original study's pipeline: The number of nucleated cells in each sample was estimated from the amplification of reference gene primers within the assay. To quantify the absolute abundance of each unique TCRbeta CDR3 rearrangement, sequence reads were collapsed and filtered. For each sample, productive Simpson clonality was calculated as the square root of Simpson's diversity index over productive rearrangements. TCRdb holds this immuneACCESS table with in-frame rearrangements only. Some clones are missing; in checked studies, unresolved V genes explain under half, and the rest has no known cause. The D gene and trimming were derived from the DNA, and the V and J assignments and clone size from that table. This sample comprises some 200,000 clones, around 83% of them detected only once. The ten largest clones add up to about 6% of the sample.

Trimming removed 1 base from V and 6 bases from J; the gene matches leave 5 bases unexplained. The germline V gene gives CDR1 as SGHTA and CDR2 as FQGNSA. The CDR3 runs 14 amino acids, cysteine and phenylalanine included. Of the read, only the CDR3 DNA is kept; its 42 bases are in frame from base 1. The collaborating institutions used their own protocols to collect whole blood in K2EDTA tubes. Collaborator samples were shipped for TCRbeta analysis as frozen whole blood, isolated PBMCs, or DNA extracted from either sample type. General conclusions and limits of the study: The quantity of clinical and demographic metadata differed by source and by participant and was supplied without curation.

Concerning this clone itself: Its binding antigen is unknown. Per-base qualities were not stored, and no clone one base away is much larger.

The chain is assembled from TRBV7-2 and TRBJ2-7; 8 nucleotides in the junction match TRBD2. The TCR sequence derives from a woman aged 40 to 50 with acute or convalescent COVID-19. The material sequenced was peripheral blood. This receptor carries the CDR3 CASSLGPGRGEQYF. The DNA sequence is as follows: TGTGCCAGCAGCTTAGGCCCCGGGAGGGGCGAGCAGTACTTC.